The 5 T cell receptor beta chains below all came from one sample that was sequenced in a study of blood T cell repertoires in COVID-19. Data came from immunoSEQ multiplex PCR; TCRdb stores just in-frame clones and leaves some out. This table holds over 250,000 clones, approximately 83% found once. The sequenced material came from peripheral blood. Receptor source: a human donor in a cohort sampled during active COVID-19.

This clone was seen once. This chain uses TRBV6-2 or TRBV6-3 with TRBJ2-1, with 8 positions matching TRBD2. CDR1 is MNHEY and CDR2 is SVGEGT in the germline V gene. J was trimmed by 9 bases and V by 5 bases; bases with no gene match: 18. The CDR3 is made up of 17 amino acids. The CDR3 DNA follows: TGTGCCAGCAGTCAACTGGGGCTACTAGCGGTTGCGAGTGAGCAGTTCTTC. The encoded protein is CASSQLGLLAVASEQFF.

This clone showed up many times. The chain has TRBV6-2 or TRBV6-3 and TRBJ1-1; TRBD1 might be the D (5 bases). The V and J ends lost 5 bases and 4 bases respectively, with 5 bases between them. Looked up from germline, CDR1 is MNHEY and CDR2 is SVGEGT. This CDR3 spans 11 amino acids. The CDR3 DNA reads TGTGCCAGCAGTCAGGGCACTGAAGCTTTCTTT. Residues: CASSQGTEAFF.

This chain connects TRBV1 to TRBJ2-1; the table names TRBD2, a call not compared with the DNA. TRBV1 is a listed pseudogene. The CDR3 runs 17 residues. The CDR3 DNA reads as TGCACCAGCAGCCAAGGTGAACCCGGGACTAGCGGGAATGAGCAGTTCTTC. This gives the protein CTSSQGEPGTSGNEQFF.

The V gene is TRBV25-1, the J gene TRBJ2-7, with a weak D call TRBD2 (6 bases). The CDR3 is 11 amino acids. The germline CDR1 and CDR2 sequences are MGHDK and SYGVNS. The V end was cut by 8 bases, the J end by 7 bases, with 12 bases between. This chain's CDR3 is CASGGPREQYF. DNA of the CDR3: TGTGCCAGCGGAGGGCCGCGGGAGCAGTACTTC.

This chain links TRBV18 with TRBJ1-5; D is perhaps TRBD1 (6 bases). Trimming took 5 bases from V and 4 from J, leaving 15 bases between them. The germline gives CDR1 KGHSH, CDR2 LQKENI. This CDR3 contains 15 residues. CDR3 sequence: CASSSDRLENQPQHF. The CDR3 DNA follows: TGTGCCAGCTCATCAGACAGGTTAGAAAATCAGCCCCAGCATTTT.